A single sample gave rise to the 21 T cell receptor beta chains below, sequenced in a study of blood T cell repertoires in COVID-19. Here immunoSEQ multiplex PCR was the method, and the copy in TCRdb shows in-frame clones only, minus some. The sample consists of 56,000 or so clones, 89% of them appearing once. Sequencing was done on a sample of peripheral blood. All receptors come from a human donor in a cohort sampled during active COVID-19.

The chain recombines TRBV18 with TRBJ1-3; D perhaps matches TRBD1 (5 bases). The CDR3 loop spans 17 amino acids. Germline loops: CDR1 KGHSH, CDR2 LQKENI. Trimming removed 3 bases at V and 0 bases at J, with 15 bases between. Here the CDR3 reads CASSPVGGETSGNTIYF. Written as DNA, the CDR3 is TGTGCCAGCTCACCCGTCGGGGGGGAGACCTCTGGAAACACCATATATTTT.

J is TRBJ1-1 and V is TRBV3-1 (or the pseudogene TRBV3-2); D is uncertain. This CDR3 contains 16 residues. V was clipped by 4 bases and J by 0 bases, with 15 bases between them. CDR1 is LGHDT and CDR2 is YNNKEL in the germline V gene (reference sequence). The CDR3 DNA sequence: TGTGCCAGCAGCCTCGGAGAGGCGATACTGAACACTGAAGCTTTCTTT. Translated, it gives CASSLGEAILNTEAFF.

The chain links TRBV5-1 to TRBJ2-5; 11 bases agree with TRBD2. Germline V gene data show CDR1 as SGHRS and CDR2 as YFSETQ. After removal of 3 bases from V and 2 bases from J, the junction contained 3 bases not matched to a gene. The length of the CDR3 is 15 residues. For the CDR3, the DNA is TGCGCCAGCAGCTGGCTAGCGGGGGGACAAGAGACCCAGTACTTC. Translation: CASSWLAGGQETQYF.

The chain recombines TRBV6-5 with TRBJ1-1; D is perhaps TRBD1 (5 bases). The V end was cut by 0 bases, the J end by 4 bases, with 9 bases between. The germline gives CDR1 MNHEY, CDR2 SVGAGI. The CDR3 spans 14 residues. CDR3 nucleotide sequence: TGTGCCAGCAGTTACTCAGGGAGGGGCACTGAAGCTTTCTTT. It translates to CASSYSGRGTEAFF.

The chain carries TRBV5-1 and TRBJ1-4; 9 bases are shared with TRBD1. The V segment lost 5 bases and the J segment 8 bases; nucleotides outside the gene matches: 13. The CDR3 covers 16 residues. Germline CDR1 SGHRS, CDR2 YFSETQ. CDR3 residues: CASSKDTGGSWEKLFF. CDR3 DNA: TGCGCCAGCAGTAAAGATACAGGGGGCTCTTGGGAAAAACTGTTTTTT.

In DNA form, the CDR3 reads TGTGCCAGCAGGAGGCTTAGCAATTCACCCCTCCACTTT. Amino acid sequence: CASRRLSNSPLHF. The chain links TRBV2 to TRBJ1-6; D unresolved. Trimming shortened V by 6 bases and J by 7 bases, and 10 bases separated the two germline ends. Germline CDR1 and CDR2: SNHLY and FYNNEI. CDR3 length: 13 amino acids.

This clone appeared a few times. The genes are TRBV15 and TRBJ1-2, with D hard to call. V lost 0 bases and J 0 bases, leaving 11 bases between the germline ends. CDR1 LNHNV and CDR2 YYDKDF come from the germline V gene (reference sequence). The CDR3 contains 16 residues. CDR3 sequence reads: CATSRDHVLANYGYTF. The CDR3 nucleotides are TGTGCCACCAGCAGAGATCACGTATTAGCTAACTATGGCTACACCTTC.

This chain links TRBV6-4 with TRBJ2-7, with TRBD1 identical over 7 bases. V gave up 9 bases and J gave up 6 bases; unmatched junction bases: 8. The CDR3 length is 12 residues. Germline CDR1 MRHNA, CDR2 SNTAGT. DNA of the CDR3: TGTGCCAGGAGACAGGGACGGGGCGAGCAGTACTTC. Its protein product is CARRQGRGEQYF.

Here the CDR3 reads CASRKDSYEQYF. CDR3 DNA sequence: TGCGCCAGCAGGAAGGACAGCTACGAGCAGTACTTC. This chain links TRBV5-1 with TRBJ2-7, with D possibly matching TRBD1 (6 bases). V was clipped by 5 bases and J by 3 bases, with 9 bases between them. The CDR3 extends over 12 amino acids. Looked up from germline, CDR1 is SGHRS and CDR2 is YFSETQ. The whole variable domain, filled in from reference TRBV5-1 and TRBJ2-7, reads KAGVTQTPRYLIKTRGQQVTLSCSPISGHRSVSWYQQTPGQGLQFLFEYFSETQRNKGNFPGRFSGRQFSNSRSEMNVSTLELGDSALYLCASRKDSYEQYFGPGTRLTVT.

This clone was seen just once. The chain combines TRBV28 with TRBJ1-1, with D unresolved. Germline V gene lookup returns CDR1 MDHEN and CDR2 SYDVKM. Trimming shortened V by 1 base and J by 4 bases, and 16 bases separated the two germline ends. The CDR3 contains 16 residues. The CDR3 sequence: CASSLSGGPRGTEAFF. CDR3 nucleotides: TGTGCCAGCAGTTTATCAGGAGGGCCACGGGGCACTGAAGCTTTCTTT.

V gene TRBV6-5 combines with J gene TRBJ2-3; D is possibly TRBD1 (6 bases). The V gene's germline CDR1 is MNHEY and CDR2 SVGAGI. The CDR3 is 15 amino acids. Trimming stripped 0 bases from V and 4 bases from J, with 11 bases between. CDR3 DNA sequence: TGTGCCAGCAGTTACTCGAGGCAGGGGCCAGATACGCAGTATTTT. It codes for CASSYSRQGPDTQYF.

V and J are TRBV7-2 and TRBJ1-2; possibly TRBD1 for D (6 bases). Germline V lookup: CDR1 SGHTA, CDR2 FQGNSA. Trimming removed 1 base from V and 8 bases from J, with 14 bases in between. CDR3 length: 14 amino acids. In DNA form, the CDR3 reads TGTGCCAGCAGCTTAGTTGGTACGGGGGGCGGCTACACCTTC. It encodes CASSLVGTGGGYTF.

This clone was recorded once. The chain recombines TRBV7-9 with TRBJ2-5, with a weak D call TRBD1 (6 bases). Looked up from germline, CDR1 is SEHNR and CDR2 is FQNEAQ (reference sequence). Trimming took 0 bases from V and 5 from J, leaving 13 bases between them. There are 15 residues in the CDR3. The CDR3 nucleotides read TGTGCCAGCAGCTTAGCGCGGCAGGGGATGGAGACCCAGTACTTC. Its protein product is CASSLARQGMETQYF.

The chain uses TRBV7-8 and TRBJ2-1, with 8 nucleotides matching TRBD1. The CDR3 is made up of 16 amino acids. J lost 7 bases, V lost 5 bases, and 13 bases had no gene match. Germline lookup yields CDR1 SGHVS and CDR2 FQNEAQ. CDR3 residues: CASSTSRQGNWNEQFF. DNA for the CDR3: TGTGCCAGCAGCACAAGTCGACAGGGGAATTGGAATGAGCAGTTCTTC.

This sequence joins TRBV5-1 and TRBJ1-4, with D uncertain. The CDR3 spans 14 residues. V was shortened by 2 bases and J by 6 bases, with 11 bases between the two germline ends. Germline loops: CDR1 SGHRS, CDR2 YFSETQ. CDR3 coding DNA: TGCGCCAGCAGCTTATTCGGGGAACATGAAAAACTGTTTTTT. Residues: CASSLFGEHEKLFF.

The V call is TRBV30, the J call TRBJ1-2; 7 bases line up with TRBD1. The trim removed 4 bases at V and 4 bases at J, leaving 6 bases unmatched. The germline gives CDR1 GTSNPN, CDR2 SVGIG (reference sequence). This CDR3 region has 13 residues. CDR3 residues: CAWNRQGTYGYTF. The CDR3 nucleotides read TGTGCCTGGAACCGACAGGGAACCTATGGCTACACCTTC. The full variable domain, rest sourced from reference TRBV30 and TRBJ1-2, is SQTIHQWPATLVQPVGSPLSLECTVEGTSNPNLYWYRQAAGRGLQLLFYSVGIGQISSEVPQNLSASRPQDRQFILSSKKLLLSDSGFYLCAWNRQGTYGYTFGSGTRLTVV.

CDR3 amino acids: CASSVGQGMVTQYF. The CDR3 DNA sequence: TGTGCCAGCAGCGTAGGGCAGGGGATGGTGACCCAGTACTTC. This chain uses TRBV9 with TRBJ2-5, with a tentative D call TRBD1 (6 bases). From germline, CDR1 is SGDLS and CDR2 YYNGEE. This CDR3 is built from 14 residues. The V end lost 0 bases, the J end lost 7 bases, and 13 bases lay between the germline ends. Based on the CDR3 plus reference TRBV9 and TRBJ2-5, the full variable domain is DSGVTQTPKHLITATGQRVTLRCSPRSGDLSVYWYQQSLDQGLQFLIQYYNGEERAKGNILERFSAQQFPDLHSELNLSSLELGDSALYFCASSVGQGMVTQYFGPGTRLLVL.

This clone appeared a single time. The chain recombines TRBV19 with TRBJ1-5; TRBD1 matches 9 bases. Germline V gives CDR1 LNHDA, CDR2 SQIVND (reference sequence). The ends lost 3 bases at V and 5 bases at J; junction bases unmatched: 2. The CDR3 is made up of 14 amino acids. CDR3 in DNA: TGTGCCAGTAGTATCGGGACAGGGTATCAGCCCCAGCATTTT. Its translation: CASSIGTGYQPQHF.

The chain is built from TRBV9 and TRBJ2-5; 8 bases line up with TRBD2. V lost 4 bases, J lost 3 bases, and 20 bases stayed unmatched. The CDR3 totals 19 residues. CDR1 and CDR2 from the germline V gene are SGDLS and YYNGEE. The CDR3 DNA reads as TGTGCCAGCAGCCCCCGACGGCCTAGTCTCTCCGGGGGGGAAGAGACCCAGTACTTC. Protein: CASSPRRPSLSGGEETQYF.

This rearrangement joins TRBV7-8 to TRBJ1-2; 7 bases agree with TRBD1. J gave up 2 bases and V 5 bases, and 5 bases lay outside the gene matches. The germline gives CDR1 SGHVS, CDR2 FQNEAQ. The CDR3 is 14 residues long. The chain's CDR3 is CASSLTGVNYGYTF. The DNA for the CDR3 is TGTGCCAGCAGCCTCACAGGGGTCAACTATGGCTACACCTTC.

The chain uses TRBV5-1 and TRBJ1-1, with 7 positions matching TRBD1. V shed 4 bases and J 4 bases; nucleotides not matched to a gene: 4. CDR1 SGHRS and CDR2 YFSETQ come from the germline V gene. This CDR3 spans 13 amino acids. The CDR3 protein is CASSKGASTEAFF. CDR3 sequence (DNA): TGCGCCAGCAGCAAGGGGGCTAGCACTGAAGCTTTCTTT. Filled out from reference TRBV5-1 and TRBJ1-1, the complete variable domain reads KAGVTQTPRYLIKTRGQQVTLSCSPISGHRSVSWYQQTPGQGLQFLFEYFSETQRNKGNFPGRFSGRQFSNSRSEMNVSTLELGDSALYLCASSKGASTEAFFGQGTRLTVV.